Listed here are 29 T cell receptor beta chains from one sample, sequenced in a study of T cell responses to AZD1222 COVID-19 vaccine. TCRdb's copy holds only in-frame clones and misses some; the assay was immunoSEQ multiplex PCR. The table shows roughly 26,000 clones, with 88% occurring only once. Sequenced here: peripheral blood, sampled 28 days after the second AZD1222 dose. These TCRs come from an adult who received the AZD1222 COVID-19 vaccine.

DNA of the CDR3: TGTGCCATCAGTGAGTCGGACAGGGGACATGGCTACACCTTC. Residues: CAISESDRGHGYTF. The chain recombines TRBV10-3 with TRBJ1-2; 9 bases agree with TRBD1. Per the germline V gene, CDR1 is ENHRY and CDR2 is SYGVKD. V gave up 0 bases and J gave up 6 bases; unmatched junction bases: 2. The CDR3 is 14 residues long.

The rearrangement joins TRBV28 to TRBJ1-4; no firm D call. The V end lost 5 bases, the J end lost 6 bases, and 13 bases lay between the germline ends. The germline gives CDR1 MDHEN, CDR2 SYDVKM. This CDR3 is built from 14 residues. CDR3: CASSPDGPHEKLFF. The CDR3 nucleotides are TGTGCCAGCAGTCCCGACGGACCCCATGAAAAACTGTTTTTT. Full variable domain (rest looked up from reference TRBV28 and TRBJ1-4): DVKVTQSSRYLVKRTGEKVFLECVQDMDHENMFWYRQDPGLGLRLIYFSYDVKMKEKGDIPEGYSVSREKKERFSLILESASTNQTSMYLCASSPDGPHEKLFFGSGTQLSVL.

V and J are TRBV7-2 and TRBJ1-1, with D hard to call. The CDR3 contains 16 residues. V dropped 0 bases and J dropped 0 bases, with 11 bases sitting between them. The germline V gene encodes CDR1 SGHTA and CDR2 FQGNSA. CDR3 loop: CASSLASGVMNTEAFF. The CDR3 DNA is TGTGCCAGCAGCTTAGCATCAGGTGTAATGAACACTGAAGCTTTCTTT.

The gene calls are TRBV9 and TRBJ1-5; D remains ambiguous. Germline-derived CDR1 and CDR2 are SGDLS and YYNGEE. The ends were cut back, 0 bases at V and 8 bases at J, with 6 bases in the middle. This CDR3 spans 12 amino acids. The CDR3 here is CASSVVPKPQHF. The CDR3 DNA reads as TGTGCCAGCAGCGTAGTTCCGAAGCCCCAGCATTTT.

The chain has TRBV7-8 and TRBJ1-2, with D hard to call. The CDR3 length is 14 residues. Per the germline V gene, CDR1 is SGHVS and CDR2 is FQNEAQ. Trimming took 4 bases from V and 2 from J, leaving 11 bases between them. This CDR3 is CASSSVASNYGYTF. The CDR3 DNA reads as TGTGCCAGCAGCTCAGTTGCCTCCAACTATGGCTACACCTTC.

This chain links TRBV5-4 with TRBJ2-4, with TRBD2 matching over 9 bases. The J segment lost 7 bases and the V segment lost 0 bases, leaving 11 bases of the junction unmatched. Germline assignment: CDR1 SGHNT and CDR2 YYREEE (reference sequence). The CDR3 is made up of 17 amino acids. The CDR3 bases are TGTGCCAGCAGCTTGGCCGAGGCGGGGGGGCCGGAGAACATTCAGTACTTC. It translates to CASSLAEAGGPENIQYF.

The genes are TRBV4-3 and TRBJ2-7; TRBD1 agrees at 12 bases. CDR1 and CDR2 from the germline V gene are LGHNA and YSLEER. V lost 0 bases, J lost 7 bases, and 7 bases stayed unmatched. The CDR3 is 16 residues long. This CDR3 is CASSQDWGQGAREQYF. CDR3 nucleotides: TGCGCCAGCAGCCAAGATTGGGGACAGGGGGCGAGAGAGCAGTACTTC.

The chain recombines TRBV28 with TRBJ1-3, with D uncertain. This CDR3 region has 17 residues. Germline V CDR1 and CDR2: MDHEN, SYDVKM. Trimming took 5 bases from V and 0 from J, leaving 17 bases between them. The CDR3 nucleotides are TGTGCCAGCAGTCCACCCTCTAGCAGTCTCTCTGGAAACACCATATATTTT. Translation gives CASSPPSSSLSGNTIYF.

The genes are TRBV4-1 and TRBJ1-2; D unclear. V lost 0 bases to trimming and J lost 5 bases, with 13 bases between them. The CDR3 is 15 amino acids. The V gene's germline CDR1 is MGHRA and CDR2 YSYEKL. The CDR3 region has the DNA TGCGCCAGCAGCCAAGATCGGGCAGATTATTATGGCTACACCTTC. It codes for CASSQDRADYYGYTF.

This chain links TRBV5-4 with TRBJ1-2; D not resolved. The germline V gene encodes CDR1 SGHNT and CDR2 YYREEE (reference sequence). This CDR3 has 13 amino acids. The V and J ends lost 1 base and 2 bases respectively, with 6 bases between them. In DNA form, the CDR3 reads TGTGCCAGCAGCTTGAATTCCAACTATGGCTACACCTTC. Translating it yields CASSLNSNYGYTF.

This clone was found a few times. V usage is TRBV7-8 and J usage is TRBJ2-3; 7 bases fit TRBD2. This CDR3 has 15 amino acids. V dropped 6 bases and J dropped 3; count of bases not matched to a gene: 9. The germline CDR1 and CDR2 sequences are SGHVS and FQNEAQ. In nucleotides, the CDR3 is TGTGCCAGCAGTTCCAGGGAGGGTCTGACAGATACGCAGTATTTT. This sequence encodes CASSSREGLTDTQYF.

J is TRBJ2-3 and V is TRBV9; 11 bases fit TRBD2. Germline V gene lookup returns CDR1 SGDLS and CDR2 YYNGEE. The V segment lost 2 bases and the J segment 6 bases; nucleotides outside the gene matches: 5. This CDR3 region has 15 residues. The CDR3 here is CASSVSGGADDTQYF. CDR3 in DNA: TGTGCCAGCAGCGTTAGCGGGGGGGCGGACGATACGCAGTATTTT.

The rearrangement uses TRBV5-1 and TRBJ1-1, with D perhaps matching TRBD1 (6 bases). V was pared by 3 bases and J by 2 bases, with 14 bases between. The CDR3 runs 15 residues. Germline V gene data show CDR1 as SGHRS and CDR2 as YFSETQ. CDR3 DNA: TGCGCCAGCAGCTCGGGGGTGACAGGAAACACTGAAGCTTTCTTT. Amino acid sequence: CASSSGVTGNTEAFF.

The chain links TRBV6-1 to TRBJ1-2; a possible D gene is TRBD1 (5 bases). V was shortened by 1 base and J by 3 bases, with 9 bases between the two germline ends. This CDR3 is built from 14 residues. Germline CDR1 is MNHNS and CDR2 is SASEGT. This CDR3 reads CASSEGGWDYGYTF. For the CDR3, the DNA is TGTGCCAGCAGTGAAGGGGGCTGGGACTATGGCTACACCTTC.

The chain has TRBV27 and TRBJ1-4, with D perhaps TRBD1 (6 bases). Germline CDR1 MNHEY, CDR2 SMNVEV (reference sequence). With 2 bases removed from V and 8 bases from J, the gap between germline ends came to 15 bases. The CDR3 is 15 amino acids. The CDR3 is CASSLTGQSDEKLFF. CDR3 in DNA: TGTGCCAGCAGTTTAACAGGGCAGTCAGACGAAAAACTGTTTTTT.

The rearrangement links TRBV7-2 to TRBJ2-7; D gene uncertain. V lost 5 bases, J lost 3 bases, and 11 bases lay in between. Germline V gene lookup returns CDR1 SGHTA and CDR2 FQGNSA. This CDR3 is 13 amino acids long. Here the CDR3 reads CASSAGSLYEQYF. The CDR3 DNA reads TGTGCCAGCAGCGCCGGATCTCTCTACGAGCAGTACTTC.

This rearrangement joins TRBV9 to TRBJ1-1; D is ambiguous. Germline-derived CDR1 and CDR2 are SGDLS and YYNGEE. This CDR3 contains 15 residues. V was pared by 4 bases and J by 0 bases, with 13 bases between. The CDR3 DNA reads as TGTGCCAGCAGCCCAGGAGGCAGAATGAACACTGAAGCTTTCTTT. Amino acids: CASSPGGRMNTEAFF.

This chain uses TRBV9 with TRBJ2-3; perhaps TRBD2 as D (5 bases). V shed 2 bases and J shed 1 base, with 5 bases lying between them. The CDR3 has 13 residues. Germline CDR1 is SGDLS and CDR2 is YYNGEE. CDR3 sequence: CASSVGGTDTQYF. The DNA for the CDR3 is TGTGCCAGCAGCGTCGGGGGCACAGATACGCAGTATTTT.

This sequence joins TRBV10-3 and TRBJ1-4; TRBD1 agrees at 10 bases. The V and J ends lost 2 bases and 7 bases, in that order; junction bases with no gene match: 4. Germline V gene lookup returns CDR1 ENHRY and CDR2 SYGVKD. This CDR3 region has 15 residues. The CDR3 spells CAISEDRGRIEKLFF. The CDR3 DNA sequence: TGTGCCATCAGTGAGGACAGGGGGCGCATTGAAAAACTGTTTTTT.

This clone has only one observation. The chain carries TRBV20-1 and TRBJ1-1; 10 positions match TRBD1. The V gene end was trimmed by 5 bases and the J gene end by 9 bases; junction bases not matched to a gene: 3. The CDR3 runs 11 residues. The V gene's germline CDR1 is DFQATT and CDR2 SNEGSKA (reference sequence). The chain's CDR3 is CSARTGGKAFF. The CDR3 DNA sequence: TGCAGTGCTCGGACAGGGGGAAAAGCTTTCTTT.

This clone has more than one count but fewer than ten. The chain has TRBV7-2 and TRBJ2-3, with D possibly matching TRBD1 (7 bases). Germline V CDR1 and CDR2: SGHTA, FQGNSA. CDR3 length: 15 amino acids. With 5 bases removed from V and 6 bases from J, the gap between germline ends came to 18 bases. The CDR3 nucleotides are TGTGCCAGCAGCCAGACAGGGTTACTAGCCGATACGCAGTATTTT. This gives the protein CASSQTGLLADTQYF. The whole variable domain, filled in from reference TRBV7-2 and TRBJ2-3, reads GAGVSQSPSNKVTEKGKDVELRCDPISGHTALYWYRQSLGQGLEFLIYFQGNSAPDKSGLPSDRFSAERTGGSVSTLTIQRTQQEDSAVYLCASSQTGLLADTQYFGPGTRLTVL.

The rearrangement uses TRBV11-2 and TRBJ1-4, with D perhaps matching TRBD1 (6 bases). CDR1 SGHAT and CDR2 FQNNGV come from the germline V gene. This CDR3 is 13 amino acids long. Trimming took off 1 base at V and 7 bases at J, with 7 bases between the two ends. The CDR3 nucleotides read TGTGCCAGCAGCTTAGGCAGGGGTGAAAAACTGTTTTTT. This sequence encodes CASSLGRGEKLFF.

As DNA, the CDR3 is TGTGCCAGCAGCCTGCGAGAGCAGGGGCTTTACGAGCAGTACTTC. Translated: CASSLREQGLYEQYF. The chain links TRBV21-1 to TRBJ2-7; the table gives TRBD1 as D, unverified against the DNA. TRBV21-1 is shown as a pseudogene. The CDR3 runs to 15 residues.

The gene calls are TRBV7-2 and TRBJ1-1; 7 bases line up with TRBD1. Germline-derived CDR1 and CDR2 are SGHTA and FQGNSA. This CDR3 is built from 14 residues. With V trimmed by 5 bases and J by 0 bases, 3 bases remained unmatched. This CDR3 is CASSQGGVNTEAFF. The CDR3 nucleotides read TGTGCCAGCAGCCAGGGGGGGGTGAACACTGAAGCTTTCTTT.

CDR3 sequence reads: CASSPNKAPYEKLFF. The CDR3 DNA reads TGTGCCAGCAGCCCAAACAAGGCCCCCTACGAAAAACTGTTTTTT. The chain employs TRBV7-2 and TRBJ1-4; D not resolved. V lost 5 bases and J lost 8, with 18 bases in between. From germline, CDR1 is SGHTA and CDR2 FQGNSA. The CDR3 has 15 residues.

The rearrangement uses TRBV9 and TRBJ1-1, with D possibly matching TRBD1 (6 bases). Trimming shortened V by 3 bases and J by 0 bases, and 9 bases separated the two germline ends. Per the germline V gene, CDR1 is SGDLS and CDR2 is YYNGEE. This CDR3 comprises 14 residues. CDR3 sequence (DNA): TGTGCCAGCAGCGCCGACAGGCTGAACACTGAAGCTTTCTTT. Residues: CASSADRLNTEAFF.

The rearrangement joins TRBV2 to TRBJ2-3; D is ambiguous. Germline loops: CDR1 SNHLY, CDR2 FYNNEI. The CDR3 runs to 14 residues. Deletions cut 1 base from V and 0 bases from J, with 5 bases between. The CDR3 nucleotides read TGTGCCAGCAGTGAAGTCTACAGCACAGATACGCAGTATTTT. Amino acid sequence: CASSEVYSTDTQYF.

V usage is TRBV3-1 (or the pseudogene TRBV3-2) and J usage is TRBJ1-1; D uncertain. With 2 bases removed from V and 4 bases from J, the gap between germline ends came to 17 bases. The germline V gene has CDR1 LGHDT and CDR2 YNNKEL (reference sequence). This CDR3 spans 16 amino acids. Here the CDR3 DNA reads TGTGCCAGCAGCCAACGTACTCCCATTCATCGCACTGAAGCTTTCTTT. Protein sequence: CASSQRTPIHRTEAFF.

This chain joins TRBV5-6 and TRBJ2-1; D unclear. Germline values: CDR1 SGHDT, CDR2 YYEEEE. The CDR3 totals 13 residues. Trimming removed 4 bases at V and 9 bases at J, with 14 bases between. The CDR3 protein is CASSTGPTGEQFF. The CDR3 region has the DNA TGTGCCAGCAGCACGGGCCCGACGGGTGAGCAGTTCTTC.